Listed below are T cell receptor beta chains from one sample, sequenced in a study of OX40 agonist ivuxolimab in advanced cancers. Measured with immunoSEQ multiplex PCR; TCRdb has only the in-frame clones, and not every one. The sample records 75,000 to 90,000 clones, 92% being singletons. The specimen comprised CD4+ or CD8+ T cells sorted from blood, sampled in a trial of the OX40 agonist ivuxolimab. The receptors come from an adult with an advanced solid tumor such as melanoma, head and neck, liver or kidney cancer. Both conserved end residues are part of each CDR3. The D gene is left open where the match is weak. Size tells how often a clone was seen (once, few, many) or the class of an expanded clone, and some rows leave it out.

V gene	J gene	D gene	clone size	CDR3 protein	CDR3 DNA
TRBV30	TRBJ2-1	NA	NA	CAWSTGLGDNEQFF	TGTGCCTGGAGCACTGGTCTGGGTGACAATGAGCAGTTCTTC
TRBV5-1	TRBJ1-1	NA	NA	CASSLASDSSNTEAFF	TGCGCCAGCAGCTTGGCTTCGGACAGCTCGAACACTGAAGCTTTCTTT
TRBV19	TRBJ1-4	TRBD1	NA	CASSRRTGGNEKLFF	TGTGCCAGTAGTAGACGGACAGGAGGAAATGAAAAACTGTTTTTT
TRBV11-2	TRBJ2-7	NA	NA	CASSLGTLTDTYEQYF	TGTGCCAGCAGCTTAGGGACTTTAACGGACACCTACGAGCAGTACTTC
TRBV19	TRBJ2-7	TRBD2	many	CASSSRDYPYEQYF	TGTGCCAGTAGTTCCCGGGACTACCCCTACGAGCAGTACTTC
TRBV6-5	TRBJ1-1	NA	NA	CASSYSSGLWNTEAFF	TGTGCCAGCAGTTACTCTTCGGGACTCTGGAACACTGAAGCTTTCTTT
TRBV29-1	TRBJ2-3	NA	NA	CSATGYTQYF	TGCAGCGCGACAGGATATACGCAGTATTTT
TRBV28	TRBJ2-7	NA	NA	CASSLWVDPKGYEQYF	TGTGCCAGCAGTTTATGGGTGGATCCCAAAGGGTACGAGCAGTACTTC
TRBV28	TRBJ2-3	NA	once	CASSLELPSNTQYF	TGTGCCAGCAGTTTAGAACTCCCTTCGAATACGCAGTATTTT
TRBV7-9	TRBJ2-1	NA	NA	CASSLEVPRDEQFF	TGTGCCAGCAGCTTAGAGGTCCCGAGGGATGAGCAGTTCTTC
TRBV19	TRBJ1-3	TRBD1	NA	CASSAGTAGNTIYF	TGTGCCAGTAGTGCAGGGACAGCTGGAAACACCATATATTTT
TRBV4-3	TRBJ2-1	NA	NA	CASSLGVVGLNEQFF	TGCGCCAGCAGCCTCGGGGTTGTTGGGCTCAATGAGCAGTTCTTC
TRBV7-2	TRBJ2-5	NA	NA	CASSHSGSLTQYF	TGTGCCAGCAGCCATTCCGGTAGTCTCACCCAGTACTTC
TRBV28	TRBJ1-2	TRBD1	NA	CASSPGGPGGYTF	TGTGCCAGCAGTCCAGGGGGTCCGGGTGGCTACACCTTC
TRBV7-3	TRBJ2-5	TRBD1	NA	CASSKRAGGQETQYF	TGTGCCAGCAGTAAACGCGCAGGGGGCCAAGAGACCCAGTACTTC
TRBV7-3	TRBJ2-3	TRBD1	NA	CASSSSGQPSDTQYF	TGTGCCAGCAGCTCCTCGGGACAGCCATCAGATACGCAGTATTTT
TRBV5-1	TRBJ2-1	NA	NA	CASSSTGTYYNEQFF	TGCGCCAGCAGCAGCACCGGGACTTACTACAATGAGCAGTTCTTC
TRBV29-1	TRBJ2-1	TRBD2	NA	CSVSGRAITHSSNEQFF	TGCAGCGTAAGCGGGAGGGCTATTACTCACTCGTCCAATGAGCAGTTCTTC
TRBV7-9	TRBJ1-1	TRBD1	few	CASSLRGQGLNTEAFF	TGTGCCAGCAGCTTAAGGGGACAGGGACTGAACACTGAAGCTTTCTTT
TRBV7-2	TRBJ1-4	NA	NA	CASSRHGTAEKLFF	TGTGCCAGCAGCCGACACGGGACTGCAGAAAAACTGTTTTTT
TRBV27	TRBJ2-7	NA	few	CASREPWVEQYF	TGTGCCAGCAGGGAGCCTTGGGTCGAGCAGTACTTC
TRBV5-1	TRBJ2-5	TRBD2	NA	CASSLTSGSQETQYF	TGCGCCAGCAGCCTGACAAGCGGGAGCCAAGAGACCCAGTACTTC
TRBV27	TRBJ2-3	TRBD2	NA	CASRWGGGRADTQYF	TGTGCCAGCAGATGGGGCGGCGGGAGGGCAGATACGCAGTATTTT
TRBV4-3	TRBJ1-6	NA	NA	CASSEVGRILNSPLHF	TGCGCCAGCAGCGAAGTGGGGCGAATTCTAAATTCACCCCTCCACTTT
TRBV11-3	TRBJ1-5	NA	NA	CASSPAWNQPQHF	TGTGCCAGCAGCCCCGCATGGAATCAGCCCCAGCATTTT
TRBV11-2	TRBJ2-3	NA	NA	CASSRSDVSTDTQYF	TGTGCCAGCAGCCGATCGGACGTGAGCACAGATACGCAGTATTTT
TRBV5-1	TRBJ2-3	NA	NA	CASSLERYTDTQYF	TGCGCCAGCAGCTTGGAACGGTACACAGATACGCAGTATTTT
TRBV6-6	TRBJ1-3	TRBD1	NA	CASTIWTGGGGNTIYF	TGTGCCAGCACCATATGGACAGGGGGCGGCGGAAACACCATATATTTT
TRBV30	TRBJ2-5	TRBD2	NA	CAWVPGLAGETQYF	TGTGCCTGGGTCCCGGGACTAGCGGGAGAGACCCAGTACTTC
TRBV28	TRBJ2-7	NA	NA	CASRNRVVYEQYF	TGTGCCAGCAGGAACCGAGTCGTCTACGAGCAGTACTTC
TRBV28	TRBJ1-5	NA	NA	CASTQANQPQHF	TGTGCCTCGACTCAGGCCAATCAGCCCCAGCATTTT
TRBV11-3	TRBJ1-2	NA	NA	CASSLDRGNYGYTF	TGTGCCAGCAGCTTAGATCGGGGAAACTATGGCTACACCTTC
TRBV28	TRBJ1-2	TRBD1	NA	CASSSTAGTGGFGYGYTF	TGTGCCAGCAGTTCAACTGCCGGGACAGGGGGCTTTGGCTATGGCTACACCTTC
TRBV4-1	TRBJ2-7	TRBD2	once	CASSQDPAASGYEQYF	TGCGCCAGCAGCCAAGATCCGGCGGCTAGCGGTTACGAGCAGTACTTC
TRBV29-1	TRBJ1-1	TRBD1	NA	CSVGTGTGSNTEAFF	TGCAGCGTGGGTACCGGGACAGGGAGCAACACTGAAGCTTTCTTT
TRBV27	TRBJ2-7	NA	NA	CASSLWGEQYF	TGTGCCAGCAGTTTATGGGGCGAGCAGTACTTC
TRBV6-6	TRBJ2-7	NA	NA	CASSPHTGRTYF	TGTGCCAGCAGTCCTCATACTGGTAGAACGTACTTC
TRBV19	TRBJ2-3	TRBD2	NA	CASSQAGGPNTQYF	TGTGCCAGTAGTCAAGCGGGAGGACCTAATACGCAGTATTTT
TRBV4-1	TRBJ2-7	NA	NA	CASSQDNRVKTYEQYF	TGCGCCAGCAGCCAAGATAATCGGGTAAAAACCTACGAGCAGTACTTC
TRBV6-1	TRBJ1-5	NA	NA	CASSEFVGSNQPQHF	TGTGCCAGCAGTGAATTTGTTGGGAGCAATCAGCCCCAGCATTTT
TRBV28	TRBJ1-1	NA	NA	CASSPPQHGSEAFF	TGTGCCAGCAGTCCTCCCCAACACGGGAGCGAAGCTTTCTTT
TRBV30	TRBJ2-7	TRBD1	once	CAWGGQGSNEQYF	TGTGCCTGGGGTGGACAGGGGAGCAACGAGCAGTACTTC
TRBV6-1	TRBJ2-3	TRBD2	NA	CASSEVWGLATDTQYF	TGTGCCAGCAGTGAAGTCTGGGGACTAGCGACAGATACGCAGTATTTT
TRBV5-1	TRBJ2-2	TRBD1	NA	CASSRAGQGVNTGELFF	TGCGCCAGCAGCCGAGCAGGACAGGGGGTTAACACCGGGGAGCTGTTTTTT
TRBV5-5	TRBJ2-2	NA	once	CASSLDLGVTGELFF	TGTGCCAGCAGCTTGGATCTGGGGGTGACCGGGGAGCTGTTTTTT
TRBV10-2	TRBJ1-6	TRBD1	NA	CASTTGVDSPLHF	TGCGCCAGCACTACAGGGGTTGATTCACCCCTCCACTTT
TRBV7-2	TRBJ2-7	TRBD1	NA	CASSVGQDSSYEQYF	TGTGCCAGCAGCGTGGGACAGGATAGCTCCTACGAGCAGTACTTC
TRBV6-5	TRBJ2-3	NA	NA	CASNPGDTQYF	TGTGCCAGCAACCCTGGGGATACGCAGTATTTT
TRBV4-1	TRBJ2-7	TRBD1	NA	CASSAGTGRYEQYF	TGCGCCAGCAGCGCCGGGACAGGGAGATACGAGCAGTACTTC
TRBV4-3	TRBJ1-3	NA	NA	CASSQGVTGSGNTIYF	TGCGCCAGCAGCCAAGGAGTCACCGGCTCTGGAAACACCATATATTTT
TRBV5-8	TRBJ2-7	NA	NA	CASSRGAAREQYF	TGTGCCAGCAGCCGGGGGGCCGCTCGGGAGCAGTACTTC
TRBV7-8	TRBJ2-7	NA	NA	CASSLRGAGYEQYF	TGTGCCAGCAGCCTCCGGGGGGCAGGGTACGAGCAGTACTTC
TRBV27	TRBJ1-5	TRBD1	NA	CASSPGGIPTYSNQPQHF	TGTGCCAGCAGTCCAGGGGGCATCCCAACATACAGCAATCAGCCCCAGCATTTT
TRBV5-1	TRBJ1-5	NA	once	CASSASGGNQPQHF	TGCGCCAGCAGCGCATCGGGGGGTAATCAGCCCCAGCATTTT
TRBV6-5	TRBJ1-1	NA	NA	CASRRPGDTEAFF	TGTGCCAGCAGGCGGCCTGGGGACACTGAAGCTTTCTTT